Below, 14 T cell receptor beta chains from the same sample are listed, as sequenced in a study of blood T cells in healthy people across ages. A second PCR of 7 to 11 cycles used a sample-barcoded 5' primer and a J-beta primer mix. TCRdb called the 5' RACE reads again in MiXCR, with one record for every CDR3 protein. The sample shows approximately 800,000 distinct CDR3 sequences, around 36% of them seen only once. The material sequenced was blood. These receptors all stem from a man aged 18 to 29 in good health.

In the case of this clonotype: A read error may produce the germline difference seen at one junction end. V is TRBV12-3 or TRBV12-4 and J is TRBJ2-3; D is perhaps TRBD2 (6 bases). CDR3 length equals 13 residues. The DNA for the CDR3 is TGTGCCAGCAGTCTTGGAACGGGAGATGCGCAGTATTTT. Translation: CASSLGTGDAQYF.

The DNA of the CDR3 is TGTGCCAGCAGCGTAGTCACCGGGACCCGAGAGGGCAATGAGCAGTTCTTC. Translating it yields CASSVVTGTREGNEQFF. The chain has TRBV9 and TRBJ2-1; D is tentatively TRBD1 or TRBD2 (5 bases each). The CDR3 totals 17 residues. The germline gives CDR1 SGDLS, CDR2 YYNGEE. The V and J ends lost 0 bases and 6 bases respectively, with 19 bases between them.

This chain connects TRBV11-2 to TRBJ1-4, with D possibly TRBD1 on 5 matching bases. The length of the CDR3 is 15 residues. V gave up 0 bases and J gave up 5 bases, with 10 bases separating them. Germline loops: CDR1 SGHAT, CDR2 FQNNGV. The CDR3 region is CASSLDGTYNEKLFF. CDR3 coding DNA: TGTGCCAGCAGCTTAGATGGGACCTACAATGAAAAACTGTTTTTT.

This clonotype was seen a handful of times. The chain employs TRBV12-3 or TRBV12-4 and TRBJ2-3; D call uncertain. V lost 7 bases, J lost 2 bases, and 16 bases lay in between. The CDR3 is 15 residues long. CDR3 nucleotides: TGTGCCAGCACCCACGGGCCCTACATCACAGATACGCAGTATTTT. It translates to CASTHGPYITDTQYF.

This clonotype was observed at least ten times. The rearrangement uses TRBV20-1 and TRBJ2-5; the D is unclear. V was trimmed by 2 bases and J by 5 bases, leaving 18 bases between them. Germline assignment: CDR1 DFQATT and CDR2 SNEGSKA (reference sequence). CDR3 length equals 15 residues. The CDR3 region has the DNA TGCAGTGCTAGACCGATTTTCGAGGCGTTGGAGACCCAGTACTTC. This codes for CSARPIFEALETQYF.

This clonotype has at least ten counts. The genes are TRBV5-1 and TRBJ2-3, with TRBD2 matching 7 bases. J gave up 2 bases and V 0 bases, and 6 bases lay outside the gene matches. The length of the CDR3 is 16 residues. CDR1 and CDR2 from the germline V gene are SGHRS and YFSETQ. The CDR3 loop is CASSLEGLGITDTQYF. CDR3 DNA: TGCGCCAGCAGCTTGGAAGGACTAGGTATCACAGATACGCAGTATTTT.

This clonotype showed up many times. The rearrangement uses TRBV6-2 or TRBV6-3 and TRBJ2-1; D is possibly TRBD1 or TRBD2 (6 bases each). There are 17 residues in the CDR3. Germline-derived CDR1 and CDR2 are MNHEY and SVGEGT. V was pared by 0 bases and J by 3 bases, with 15 bases between. The CDR3: CASSYSPTGGLYNEQFF. CDR3 coding DNA: TGTGCCAGCAGTTACTCGCCAACCGGGGGCCTCTACAATGAGCAGTTCTTC.

This clonotype was seen a handful of times. The CDR3 region has the DNA TGTGCCAGCAGCCCTACCGGGGACAGGGGTAACTATGGCTACACCTTC. Translating gives CASSPTGDRGNYGYTF. J is TRBJ1-2 and V is TRBV7-2, with 10 bases aligning to TRBD1. The CDR3 length is 16 residues. Trimming cost V 5 bases and J 1 base; bases outside gene matches: 7. Germline CDR1 and CDR2: SGHTA and FQGNSA.

This clonotype was picked up many times. The chain carries TRBV7-2 and TRBJ2-1; possible D gene TRBD2, 6 bases. This CDR3 has 14 residues. The germline V and J ends were trimmed by 10 bases and 8 bases, with 21 bases remaining between them. In germline, CDR1 is SGHTA, CDR2 FQGNSA. CDR3 DNA: TGTGCCACTAACACGGGGGAACCGAGCGATGAGCAGTTCTTC. This encodes CATNTGEPSDEQFF.

This clonotype was recorded a few times. The chain carries TRBV2 and TRBJ1-5, with 7 bases matching TRBD1. From germline, CDR1 is SNHLY and CDR2 FYNNEI. V dropped 6 bases and J dropped 3; count of bases not matched to a gene: 8. This CDR3 spans 15 amino acids. The CDR3 DNA reads as TGTGCCAGCAGCGGAACAGGGGCCATCAATCAGCCCCAGCATTTT. Translating it yields CASSGTGAINQPQHF.

Written as DNA, the CDR3 is TGCAGTACCAGAGTCGGACAGGGTAGAACTGAAGCTTTCTTT. The encoded protein is CSTRVGQGRTEAFF. The chain couples TRBV20-1 to TRBJ1-1, with 8 bases fitting TRBD1. Germline V CDR1 and CDR2: DFQATT, SNEGSKA (reference sequence). V lost 8 bases to trimming and J lost 5 bases; unmatched junction nucleotides: 13. This CDR3 is built from 14 residues.

The V call is TRBV16, the J call TRBJ2-1; 11 bases map to TRBD2. The CDR3 covers 15 residues. Trimming cost V 8 bases and J 1 base; bases outside gene matches: 4. CDR1 is KGHSY, CDR2 FQNENV, per germline. In DNA form, the CDR3 reads TGTGCCAGCGAGTTAGCGGGAGGGTCCTACAATGAGCAGTTCTTC. This sequence encodes CASELAGGSYNEQFF.

This clonotype was detected only a few times. The chain uses TRBV6-5 and TRBJ1-6; no clear D. This CDR3 region has 13 residues. Germline CDR1 and CDR2: MNHEY and SVGAGI. V shed 7 bases and J shed 7 bases, with 11 bases lying between them. The CDR3 coding sequence is TGTGCCAGCAAGGAGGCCGGGAATTCACCCCTCCACTTT. Its translation: CASKEAGNSPLHF.

The chain employs TRBV10-3 and TRBJ2-5; D call uncertain. Germline CDR1 reads ENHRY; CDR2 reads SYGVKD. Between the trimmed V and J ends, which lost 4 bases and 11 bases, there was a span of 11 bases. The CDR3 is 11 residues long. CDR3 sequence: CAISGVNEQYF. DNA of the CDR3: TGTGCCATCAGTGGGGTCAATGAGCAGTACTTC.